A selection of T cell receptor beta chains follows, all from one sample in a study of blood T cell repertoires in COVID-19. TCRdb's copy holds only in-frame clones and misses some; the assay was immunoSEQ multiplex PCR. The data contain 350,000 to 400,000 clones, 75% to 90% of them singletons. Sequenced input: peripheral blood. These receptors were collected from an older woman with COVID-19, enrolled during active disease. The CDR3 runs from the conserved cysteine through the conserved F or W. The order of the fields is D gene, J gene, clone size, V gene, CDR3 DNA, CDR3 protein. A D gene is named only where the DNA matches it firmly. Some rows have no size entry. The others give once, few or many, or a class for an expanded clone.

d_gene: TRBD1; j_gene: TRBJ1-1; abundance: -; v_gene: TRBV11-2; CDR3nt: TGTGCCAGCAGCTTACAGGGGGGTAGCACTGAAGCTTTCTTT; CDR3aa: CASSLQGGSTEAFF
d_gene: -; j_gene: TRBJ2-7; abundance: -; v_gene: TRBV30; CDR3nt: TGTGCCTGGTCTGTGGGAGGAGTAATGTACGAGCAGTACTTC; CDR3aa: CAWSVGGVMYEQYF
d_gene: TRBD1; j_gene: TRBJ1-5; abundance: -; v_gene: TRBV28; CDR3nt: TGTGCCAGCGCAGGGGGCTGGGGCAATCAGCCCCAGCATTTT; CDR3aa: CASAGGWGNQPQHF
d_gene: TRBD2; j_gene: TRBJ2-1; abundance: -; v_gene: TRBV5-4; CDR3nt: TGTGCCAGCAGCCGGGAGGGTCTAGCGGGGGGGCATAATGAGCAGTTCTTC; CDR3aa: CASSREGLAGGHNEQFF
d_gene: -; j_gene: TRBJ1-2; abundance: -; v_gene: TRBV12-3/TRBV12-4; CDR3nt: TGTGCCAGCAGTTTAGGGTCAGGGGATGGCTACACCTTC; CDR3aa: CASSLGSGDGYTF
d_gene: TRBD1; j_gene: TRBJ2-7; abundance: -; v_gene: TRBV6-2/TRBV6-3; CDR3nt: TGTGCCAGCAGTTACGGCAGGGGGCTTTTATACGAGCAGTACTTC; CDR3aa: CASSYGRGLLYEQYF
d_gene: -; j_gene: TRBJ2-2; abundance: -; v_gene: TRBV11-2; CDR3nt: TGTGGATTGGTAGCACCGAGCACCGGGGAGCTGTTTTTT; CDR3aa: CGLVAPSTGELFF
d_gene: -; j_gene: TRBJ1-4; abundance: -; v_gene: TRBV5-4; CDR3nt: TGTGCCAGCAGCTCGACCGGAGGGGAGTATAATGAAAAACTGTTTTTT; CDR3aa: CASSSTGGEYNEKLFF
d_gene: TRBD1; j_gene: TRBJ1-1; abundance: -; v_gene: TRBV19; CDR3nt: TGTGCCAGTAGTGGACAGGTCGCAGGAGCTTTCTTT; CDR3aa: CASSGQVAGAFF
d_gene: TRBD1; j_gene: TRBJ2-7; abundance: -; v_gene: TRBV12-3/TRBV12-4; CDR3nt: TGTGCCAGCGAGGGGACAGGGGCCTACGAGCAGTACTTC; CDR3aa: CASEGTGAYEQYF
d_gene: TRBD1; j_gene: TRBJ1-4; abundance: -; v_gene: TRBV18; CDR3nt: TGTGCCAGCTCACCACGTGACAGGGGAGGTGAAAAACTGTTTTTT; CDR3aa: CASSPRDRGGEKLFF
d_gene: TRBD1; j_gene: TRBJ1-5; abundance: -; v_gene: TRBV27; CDR3nt: TGTGCCAGCAGACAGGGGGCTGATCAGCCCCAGCATTTT; CDR3aa: CASRQGADQPQHF
d_gene: -; j_gene: TRBJ1-1; abundance: -; v_gene: TRBV30; CDR3nt: TGTGCCTGGAGTGGGCAGGCAAAGAACACTGAAGCTTTCTTT; CDR3aa: CAWSGQAKNTEAFF
d_gene: TRBD1; j_gene: TRBJ2-3; abundance: -; v_gene: TRBV7-6; CDR3nt: TGTGCCAGCAGCGCCGGCAGGGGGCGCAGGTCTTCGCAGTATTTT; CDR3aa: CASSAGRGRRSSQYF
d_gene: -; j_gene: TRBJ2-7; abundance: -; v_gene: TRBV21-1; CDR3nt: TGTGCCAGCAGCAAAGGGGCGGGGAGGGAGCAGTACTTC; CDR3aa: CASSKGAGREQYF
d_gene: -; j_gene: TRBJ1-2; abundance: -; v_gene: TRBV2; CDR3nt: TGTGCCAGCAGTGACCGGGGGGGCGGTGGCTACACCTTC; CDR3aa: CASSDRGGGGYTF
d_gene: TRBD2; j_gene: TRBJ2-3; abundance: -; v_gene: TRBV19; CDR3nt: TGTGCCAGTAGTGCCCAACTAGCGGGGGCCTACACAGATACGCAGTATTTT; CDR3aa: CASSAQLAGAYTDTQYF
d_gene: -; j_gene: TRBJ2-5; abundance: -; v_gene: TRBV9; CDR3nt: TGTGCCAGCAGCGTAAGGGGCCAAGAGACCCAGTACTTC; CDR3aa: CASSVRGQETQYF
d_gene: TRBD2; j_gene: TRBJ2-1; abundance: -; v_gene: TRBV15; CDR3nt: TGTGCCACCAGTCCTAGCGGGGGCAATGAGCAGTTCTTC; CDR3aa: CATSPSGGNEQFF
d_gene: TRBD2; j_gene: TRBJ2-1; abundance: -; v_gene: TRBV18; CDR3nt: TGTGCCAGCTCACCCCAGCGGGGACCTACCCATGAGCAGTTCTTC; CDR3aa: CASSPQRGPTHEQFF
d_gene: -; j_gene: TRBJ2-7; abundance: -; v_gene: TRBV7-9; CDR3nt: TGTGCCAGCAGCATTAACCAGGGGGGCGCCTACGAGCAGTACTTC; CDR3aa: CASSINQGGAYEQYF
d_gene: -; j_gene: TRBJ1-2; abundance: -; v_gene: TRBV10-3; CDR3nt: TGTGCCATCAGTGAGTCGAAACAGGCCCTTCCCCTGTCGAACTATGGCTACACCTTC; CDR3aa: CAISESKQALPLSNYGYTF
d_gene: -; j_gene: TRBJ1-1; abundance: few; v_gene: TRBV19; CDR3nt: TGTGCCAGTAGTTTCCACAGGGACAACACTGAAGCTTTCTTT; CDR3aa: CASSFHRDNTEAFF
d_gene: TRBD2; j_gene: TRBJ2-5; abundance: -; v_gene: TRBV4-3; CDR3nt: TGCGCCAGCAGCCAAGAGGGGCCAGGGGCTAGCGGGGGGGCAGTAGAGACCCAGTACTTC; CDR3aa: CASSQEGPGASGGAVETQYF
d_gene: TRBD1; j_gene: TRBJ2-2; abundance: -; v_gene: TRBV24-1; CDR3nt: TGTGCCACCAGTGATGCGGGACAGGGGGACACCGGGGAGCTGTTTTTT; CDR3aa: CATSDAGQGDTGELFF